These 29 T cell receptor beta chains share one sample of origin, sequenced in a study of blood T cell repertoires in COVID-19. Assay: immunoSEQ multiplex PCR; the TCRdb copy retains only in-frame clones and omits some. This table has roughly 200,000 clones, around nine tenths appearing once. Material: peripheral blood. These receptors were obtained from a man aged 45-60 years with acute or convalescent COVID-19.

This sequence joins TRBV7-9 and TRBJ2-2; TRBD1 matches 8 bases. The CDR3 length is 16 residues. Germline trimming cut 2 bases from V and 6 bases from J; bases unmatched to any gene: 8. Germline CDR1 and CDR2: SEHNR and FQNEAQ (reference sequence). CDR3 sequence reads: CASSLILQGVSGELFF. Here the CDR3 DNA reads TGTGCCAGCAGCTTAATCTTACAGGGGGTTTCCGGGGAGCTGTTTTTT.

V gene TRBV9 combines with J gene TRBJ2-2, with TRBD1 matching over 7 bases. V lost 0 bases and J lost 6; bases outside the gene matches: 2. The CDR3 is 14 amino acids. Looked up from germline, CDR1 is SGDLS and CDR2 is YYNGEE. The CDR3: CASSVGQGAGELFF. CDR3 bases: TGTGCCAGCAGCGTAGGCCAGGGGGCCGGGGAGCTGTTTTTT.

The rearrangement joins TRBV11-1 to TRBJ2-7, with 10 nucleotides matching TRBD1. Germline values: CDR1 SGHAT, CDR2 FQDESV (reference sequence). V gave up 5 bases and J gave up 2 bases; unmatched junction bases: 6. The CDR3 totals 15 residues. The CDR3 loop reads CASSNSGQGAYEQYF. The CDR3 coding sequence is TGTGCCAGCAGCAACAGTGGACAGGGGGCCTACGAGCAGTACTTC.

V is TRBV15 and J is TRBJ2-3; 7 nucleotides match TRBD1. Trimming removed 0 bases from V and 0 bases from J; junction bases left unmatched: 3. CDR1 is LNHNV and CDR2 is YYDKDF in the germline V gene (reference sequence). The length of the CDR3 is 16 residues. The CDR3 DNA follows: TGTGCCACCAGCAGAGATTCGACAGGGAGCACAGATACGCAGTATTTT. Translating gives CATSRDSTGSTDTQYF.

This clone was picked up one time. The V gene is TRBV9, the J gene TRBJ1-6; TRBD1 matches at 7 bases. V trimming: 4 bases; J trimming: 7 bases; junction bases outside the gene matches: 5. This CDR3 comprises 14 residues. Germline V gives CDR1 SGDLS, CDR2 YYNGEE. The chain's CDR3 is CASSLGTANSPLHF. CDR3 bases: TGTGCCAGCAGCCTCGGGACAGCGAATTCACCCCTCCACTTT. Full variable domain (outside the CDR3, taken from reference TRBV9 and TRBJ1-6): DSGVTQTPKHLITATGQRVTLRCSPRSGDLSVYWYQQSLDQGLQFLIQYYNGEERAKGNILERFSAQQFPDLHSELNLSSLELGDSALYFCASSLGTANSPLHFGNGTRLTVT.

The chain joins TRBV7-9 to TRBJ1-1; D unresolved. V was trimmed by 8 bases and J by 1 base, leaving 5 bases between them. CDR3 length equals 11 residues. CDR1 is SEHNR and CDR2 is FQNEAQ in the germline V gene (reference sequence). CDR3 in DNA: TGTGCCAGCCAGGAGAACACTGAAGCTTTCTTT. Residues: CASQENTEAFF.

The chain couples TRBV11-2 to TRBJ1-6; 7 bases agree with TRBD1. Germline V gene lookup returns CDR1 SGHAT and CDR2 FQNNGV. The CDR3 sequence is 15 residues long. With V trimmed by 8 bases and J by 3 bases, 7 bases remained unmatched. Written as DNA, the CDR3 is TGTGCCAGCTCTCTGACAGGGTACTATAATTCACCCCTCCACTTT. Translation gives CASSLTGYYNSPLHF.

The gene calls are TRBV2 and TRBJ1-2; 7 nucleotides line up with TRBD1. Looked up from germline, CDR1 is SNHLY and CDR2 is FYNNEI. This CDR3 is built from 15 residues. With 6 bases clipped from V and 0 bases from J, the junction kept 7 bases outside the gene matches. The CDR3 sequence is CASSAQGVANYGYTF. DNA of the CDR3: TGTGCCAGCAGCGCCCAGGGGGTAGCTAACTATGGCTACACCTTC. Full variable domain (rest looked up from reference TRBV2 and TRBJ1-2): EPEVTQTPSHQVTQMGQEVILRCVPISNHLYFYWYRQILGQKVEFLVSFYNNEISEKSEIFDDQFSVERPDGSNFTLKIRSTKLEDSAMYFCASSAQGVANYGYTFGSGTRLTVV.

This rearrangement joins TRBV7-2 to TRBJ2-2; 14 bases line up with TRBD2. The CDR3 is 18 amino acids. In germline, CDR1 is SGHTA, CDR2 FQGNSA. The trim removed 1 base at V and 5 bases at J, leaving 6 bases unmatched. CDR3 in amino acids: CASSLVTSGGAGTGELFF. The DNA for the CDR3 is TGTGCCAGCAGCTTAGTGACTAGCGGGGGGGCCGGTACCGGGGAGCTGTTTTTT.

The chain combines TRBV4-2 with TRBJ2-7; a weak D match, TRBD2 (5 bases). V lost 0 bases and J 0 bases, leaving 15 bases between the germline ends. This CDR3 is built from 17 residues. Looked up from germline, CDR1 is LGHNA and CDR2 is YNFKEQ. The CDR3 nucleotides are TGTGCCAGCAGCCAAGACGGTCTTCCGGGGAGCTCCTACGAGCAGTACTTC. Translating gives CASSQDGLPGSSYEQYF.

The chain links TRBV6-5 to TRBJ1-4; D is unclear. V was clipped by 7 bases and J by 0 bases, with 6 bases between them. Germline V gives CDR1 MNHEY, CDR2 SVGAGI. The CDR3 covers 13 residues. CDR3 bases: TGTGCCAGCATGAGGACAACTAATGAAAAACTGTTTTTT. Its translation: CASMRTTNEKLFF.

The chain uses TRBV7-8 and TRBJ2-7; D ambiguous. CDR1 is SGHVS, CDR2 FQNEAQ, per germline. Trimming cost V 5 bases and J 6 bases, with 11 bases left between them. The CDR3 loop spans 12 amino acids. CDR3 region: CASSKTRVEQYF. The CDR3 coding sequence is TGTGCCAGCAGCAAAACCCGGGTCGAGCAGTACTTC.

The CDR3 DNA reads TGTGCCAGTAGCTCCTTCTCTGGAAACACCATATATTTT. As protein: CASSSFSGNTIYF. The rearrangement uses TRBV19 and TRBJ1-3, with no clear D. V lost 6 bases and J 0 bases, leaving 6 bases between the germline ends. The CDR3 has 13 amino acids. Germline CDR1 reads LNHDA; CDR2 reads SQIVND (reference sequence).

The CDR3 loop is CASSWGQGNTGELFF. DNA for the CDR3: TGTGCCAGCAGCTGGGGGCAGGGGAACACCGGGGAGCTGTTTTTT. The chain couples TRBV28 to TRBJ2-2; possibly TRBD1 for D (6 bases). This CDR3 spans 15 amino acids. In germline, CDR1 is MDHEN, CDR2 SYDVKM. Trimming pared 6 bases from V and 1 base from J, leaving 12 bases between.

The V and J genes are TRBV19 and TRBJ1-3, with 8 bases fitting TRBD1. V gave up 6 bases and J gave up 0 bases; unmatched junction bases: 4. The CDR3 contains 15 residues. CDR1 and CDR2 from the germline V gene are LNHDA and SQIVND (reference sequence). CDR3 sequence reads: CASRSGTGSGNTIYF. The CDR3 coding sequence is TGTGCCAGTAGGTCCGGGACAGGCTCTGGAAACACCATATATTTT.

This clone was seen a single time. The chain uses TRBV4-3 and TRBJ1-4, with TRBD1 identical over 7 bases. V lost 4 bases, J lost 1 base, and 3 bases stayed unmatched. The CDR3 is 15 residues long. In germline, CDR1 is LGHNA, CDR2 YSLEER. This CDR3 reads CASSPNRGTNEKLFF. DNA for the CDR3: TGCGCCAGCAGCCCTAACAGGGGAACTAATGAAAAACTGTTTTTT.

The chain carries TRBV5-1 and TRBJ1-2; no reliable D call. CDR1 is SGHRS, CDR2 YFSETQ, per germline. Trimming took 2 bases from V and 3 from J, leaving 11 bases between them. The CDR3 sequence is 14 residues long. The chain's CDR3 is CASSLSPQDYGYTF. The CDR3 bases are TGCGCCAGCAGCTTATCCCCGCAGGACTATGGCTACACCTTC.

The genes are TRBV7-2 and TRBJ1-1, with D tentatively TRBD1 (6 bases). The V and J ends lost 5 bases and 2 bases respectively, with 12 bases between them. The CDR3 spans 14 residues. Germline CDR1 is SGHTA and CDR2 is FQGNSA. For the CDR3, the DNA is TGTGCCAGCAGCCAACGACAGGTTAACACTGAAGCTTTCTTT. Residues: CASSQRQVNTEAFF.

The CDR3 nucleotides are TGTGCCAGCTCACCCTCCCCGGACAGGAGGAATTCACCCCTCCACTTT. It yields the protein CASSPSPDRRNSPLHF. The chain is built from TRBV18 and TRBJ1-6, with TRBD1 matching 7 bases. Trimming cost V 3 bases and J 7 bases; bases outside gene matches: 9. Germline assignment: CDR1 KGHSH and CDR2 LQKENI. The CDR3 length is 16 residues.

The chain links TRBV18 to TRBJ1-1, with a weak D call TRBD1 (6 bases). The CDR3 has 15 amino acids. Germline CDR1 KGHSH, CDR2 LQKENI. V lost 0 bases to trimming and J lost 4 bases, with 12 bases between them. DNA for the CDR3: TGTGCCAGCTCACCACCGGCGGGGGCTAGCACTGAAGCTTTCTTT. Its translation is CASSPPAGASTEAFF. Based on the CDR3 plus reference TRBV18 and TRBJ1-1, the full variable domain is NAGVMQNPRHLVRRRGQEARLRCSPMKGHSHVYWYRQLPEEGLKFMVYLQKENIIDESGMPKERFSAEFPKEGPSILRIQQVVRGDSAAYFCASSPPAGASTEAFFGQGTRLTVV.

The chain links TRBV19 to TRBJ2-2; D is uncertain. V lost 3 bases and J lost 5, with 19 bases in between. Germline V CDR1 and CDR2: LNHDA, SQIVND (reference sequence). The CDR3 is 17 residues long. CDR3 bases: TGTGCCAGTAGTATCCCGGGTGCACGTCCCCCTACCGGGGAGCTGTTTTTT. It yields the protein CASSIPGARPPTGELFF.

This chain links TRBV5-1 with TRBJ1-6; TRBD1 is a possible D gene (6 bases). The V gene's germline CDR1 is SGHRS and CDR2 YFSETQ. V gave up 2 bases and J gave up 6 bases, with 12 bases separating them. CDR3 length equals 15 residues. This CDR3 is CASSLSGQSNSPLHF. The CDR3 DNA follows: TGCGCCAGCAGCTTATCTGGACAGTCTAATTCACCCCTCCACTTT. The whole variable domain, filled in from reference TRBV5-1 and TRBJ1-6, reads KAGVTQTPRYLIKTRGQQVTLSCSPISGHRSVSWYQQTPGQGLQFLFEYFSETQRNKGNFPGRFSGRQFSNSRSEMNVSTLELGDSALYLCASSLSGQSNSPLHFGNGTRLTVT.

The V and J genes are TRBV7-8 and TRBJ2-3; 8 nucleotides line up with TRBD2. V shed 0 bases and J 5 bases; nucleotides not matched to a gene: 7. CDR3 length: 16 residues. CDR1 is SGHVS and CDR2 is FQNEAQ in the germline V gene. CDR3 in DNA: TGTGCCAGCAGCTTAGCCTACCGGGGGGGCGGAGATACGCAGTATTTT. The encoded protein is CASSLAYRGGGDTQYF. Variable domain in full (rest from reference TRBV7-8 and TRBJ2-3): GAGVSQSPRYKVAKRGQDVALRCDPISGHVSLFWYQQALGQGPEFLTYFQNEAQLDKSGLPSDRFFAERPEGSVSTLKIQRTQQEDSAVYLCASSLAYRGGGDTQYFGPGTRLTVL.

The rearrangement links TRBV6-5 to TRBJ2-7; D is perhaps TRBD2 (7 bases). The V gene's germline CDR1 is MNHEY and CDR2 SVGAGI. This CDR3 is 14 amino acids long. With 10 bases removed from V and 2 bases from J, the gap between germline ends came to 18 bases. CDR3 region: CATSRGEGAYEQYV. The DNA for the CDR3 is TGTGCCACCTCAAGGGGGGAGGGGGCCTACGAGCAGTACGTC.

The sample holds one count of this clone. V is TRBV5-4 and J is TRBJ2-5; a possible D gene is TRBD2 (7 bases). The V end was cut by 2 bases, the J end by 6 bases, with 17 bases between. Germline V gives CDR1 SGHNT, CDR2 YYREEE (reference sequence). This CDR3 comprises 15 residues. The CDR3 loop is CASSFSTGGGKTQYF. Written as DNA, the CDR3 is TGTGCCAGCAGCTTCTCTACGGGGGGCGGGAAGACCCAGTACTTC.

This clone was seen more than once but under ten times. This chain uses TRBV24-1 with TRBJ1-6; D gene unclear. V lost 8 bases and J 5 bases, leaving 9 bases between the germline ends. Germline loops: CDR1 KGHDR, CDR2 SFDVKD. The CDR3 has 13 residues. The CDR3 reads CATNIPDNSPLHF. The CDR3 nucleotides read TGTGCCACCAACATCCCAGATAATTCACCCCTCCACTTT.

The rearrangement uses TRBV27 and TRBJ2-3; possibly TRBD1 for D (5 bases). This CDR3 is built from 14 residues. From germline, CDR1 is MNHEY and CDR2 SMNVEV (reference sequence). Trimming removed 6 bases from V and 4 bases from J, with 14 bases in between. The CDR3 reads CASRKTTGADTQYF. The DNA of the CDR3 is TGTGCCAGCAGGAAAACTACAGGCGCAGATACGCAGTATTTT.

The CDR3 is CASSPGLVSNEQFF. DNA for the CDR3: TGTGCCAGCAGCCCGGGACTAGTCAGCAATGAGCAGTTCTTC. The chain employs TRBV11-3 and TRBJ2-1; TRBD2 agrees at 8 bases. This CDR3 has 14 amino acids. The V gene end was trimmed by 5 bases and the J gene end by 6 bases; junction bases not matched to a gene: 6. Per the germline V gene, CDR1 is SGHNT and CDR2 is YENEEA.

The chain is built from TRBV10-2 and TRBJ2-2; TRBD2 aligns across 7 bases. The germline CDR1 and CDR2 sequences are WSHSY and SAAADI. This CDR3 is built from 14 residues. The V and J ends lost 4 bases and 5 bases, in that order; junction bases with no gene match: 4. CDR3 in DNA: TGCGCCAGCAGTGCTAGCGGCAAAACCGGGGAGCTGTTTTTT. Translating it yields CASSASGKTGELFF.